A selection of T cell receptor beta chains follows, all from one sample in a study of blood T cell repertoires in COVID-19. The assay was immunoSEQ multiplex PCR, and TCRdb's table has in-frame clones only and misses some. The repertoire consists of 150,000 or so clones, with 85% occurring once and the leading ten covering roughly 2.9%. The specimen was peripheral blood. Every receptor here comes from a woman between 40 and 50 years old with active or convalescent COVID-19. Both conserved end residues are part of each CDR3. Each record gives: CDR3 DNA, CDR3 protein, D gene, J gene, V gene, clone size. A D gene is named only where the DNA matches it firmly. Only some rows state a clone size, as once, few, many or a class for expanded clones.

cdr3_nt: TGTGCCAGCAGCCAAGATCAGACTGTGAACACTGAAGCTTTCTTT
cdr3_aa: CASSQDQTVNTEAFF
d_call: NA
j_call: TRBJ1-1
v_call: TRBV4-2
clone_size: NA

cdr3_nt: TGTGCCAGCAGCCCCTACTCGGGGGGGGTCGAGCAGTACTTC
cdr3_aa: CASSPYSGGVEQYF
d_call: TRBD2
j_call: TRBJ2-7
v_call: TRBV7-9
clone_size: once

cdr3_nt: TGTGCCAGCTCACGAGCAGGGGACAGCACTGAAGCTTTCTTT
cdr3_aa: CASSRAGDSTEAFF
d_call: TRBD1
j_call: TRBJ1-1
v_call: TRBV18
clone_size: NA

cdr3_nt: TGTGCCCGATGGGACAGGGGGTGGAACACTGAAGCTTTCTTT
cdr3_aa: CARWDRGWNTEAFF
d_call: TRBD1
j_call: TRBJ1-1
v_call: TRBV2
clone_size: NA

cdr3_nt: TGTGCCAGCAGCTATAGACAGGGGATAGGCTACGAGCAGTACTTC
cdr3_aa: CASSYRQGIGYEQYF
d_call: TRBD1
j_call: TRBJ2-7
v_call: TRBV5-6
clone_size: NA

cdr3_nt: TGCAGCGTTGACCCCCAAACAGGTCTACCATCCGCCCAAATGTTAAATGAAAAACTGTTTTTT
cdr3_aa: CSVDPQTGLPSAQMLNEKLFF
d_call: NA
j_call: TRBJ1-4
v_call: TRBV29-1
clone_size: once

cdr3_nt: TGTGCCAGCGACCTGGGGGGGGGCACTGAAGCTTTCTTT
cdr3_aa: CASDLGGGTEAFF
d_call: NA
j_call: TRBJ1-1
v_call: TRBV2
clone_size: few

cdr3_nt: TGTGCCATCAGTGAGTCGTCGGGGTATAACTATGGCTACACCTTC
cdr3_aa: CAISESSGYNYGYTF
d_call: NA
j_call: TRBJ1-2
v_call: TRBV10-3
clone_size: NA

cdr3_nt: TGTGCCAGCAGCCGGGGACTAGCGGGGACTAACACCGGGGAGCTGTTTTTT
cdr3_aa: CASSRGLAGTNTGELFF
d_call: TRBD2
j_call: TRBJ2-2
v_call: TRBV7-9
clone_size: NA

cdr3_nt: TGTGCCAGCAGCGTAGGGTATAGCGGGCTCTACGAGCAGTACTTC
cdr3_aa: CASSVGYSGLYEQYF
d_call: TRBD2
j_call: TRBJ2-7
v_call: TRBV9
clone_size: NA

cdr3_nt: TGCAGCGTCGCCGGGACAGCCAGCTCCTACGAGCAGTACTTC
cdr3_aa: CSVAGTASSYEQYF
d_call: TRBD1
j_call: TRBJ2-7
v_call: TRBV29-1
clone_size: NA

cdr3_nt: TGTGCCAGCAGTGACCCGGGGACAGCTTTAACTAGCACAGATACGCAGTATTTT
cdr3_aa: CASSDPGTALTSTDTQYF
d_call: TRBD1
j_call: TRBJ2-3
v_call: TRBV6-4
clone_size: NA